This T cell receptor beta chain appears in the sequencing data of a study of regulatory T cells in long-lasting Graves disease. Germline CDR1 reads SGHTA; CDR2 reads FQGTGA. The CDR3 has 17 amino acids. Losses at the gene ends were 5 bases for V and 0 bases for J; bases not matched to a gene: 10. Time point given: persistent/refractory GD, antithyroid drugs over 5 years with positive TRAb. PBMCs were the source of the RNA used for TCR sequencing. American Thyroid Association guidelines defined Graves' disease diagnosis. Patients came from an endocrinology department in Xi'an, China. Assembly of TCR beta libraries relied on iRepertoire HTBI primers together with Arm-PCR of CDR3 regions. TCRdb re-called the multiplex PCR reads with MiXCR, one entry per CDR3 protein. Among 600,000 to 850,000 distinct CDR3 sequences listed, roughly 30% were seen once.

This chain connects TRBV7-3 to TRBJ2-1, with 7 positions matching TRBD2. Source: peripheral blood mononuclear cells (PBMCs), taken when the disease was refractory, from a patient treated with antithyroid drugs. This TCR was recovered from a female donor with Graves disease. The CDR3 nucleotides are TGTGCCAGCAGCCCCGGACTAGTGGAGACCTCCTACAATGAGCAGTTCTTC. Amino acids: CASSPGLVETSYNEQFF.